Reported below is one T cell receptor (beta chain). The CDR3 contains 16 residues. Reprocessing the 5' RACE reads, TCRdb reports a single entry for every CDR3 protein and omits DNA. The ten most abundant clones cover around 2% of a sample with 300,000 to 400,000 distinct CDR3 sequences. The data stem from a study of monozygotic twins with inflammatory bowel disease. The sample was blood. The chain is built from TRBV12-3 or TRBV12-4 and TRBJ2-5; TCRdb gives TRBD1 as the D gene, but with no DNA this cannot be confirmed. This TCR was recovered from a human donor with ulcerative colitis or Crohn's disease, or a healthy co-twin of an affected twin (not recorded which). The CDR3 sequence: CASSPHRGSGQETQYF.